This T cell receptor (beta chain) was obtained from a study of blood T cell repertoires in COVID-19. Study information: Both acute and convalescent COVID-19 samples were obtained from the United States, Italy and Spain. T cells, B-cell-depleted T cells, or PBMCs provided the cDNA or gDNA that served as material.

Clones were sequenced by immunoSEQ multiplex PCR, and TCRdb holds only the in-frame ones, with some missing. The data show some 60,000 clones, about nine tenths seen once. This clone has only one observation. The length of the CDR3 is 15 residues. Trimming removed 4 bases from V and 2 bases from J; junction bases left unmatched: 5. Germline values: CDR1 SGHAT, CDR2 FQNNGV. This chain connects TRBV11-2 to TRBJ2-3, with 8 nucleotides matching TRBD2. The receptor was isolated from a man between 35 and 55 years old with acute or convalescent COVID-19. Sequencing input: peripheral blood. CDR3 loop: CASSYSGSPTDTQYF. Here the CDR3 DNA reads TGTGCCAGCAGCTACAGCGGGAGTCCCACAGATACGCAGTATTTT.